Following are 11 T cell receptor beta chains from one sample sequenced in a study of blood T cell repertoires in COVID-19 (TCRdb year 2020). Library generation was performed with the immunoSEQ multiplex PCR assay. TCRdb's version of the immuneACCESS table is confined to in-frame rearrangements and falls short of the full clone set. An unresolved V gene accounts for under half of the shortfall where checked; the remainder is of unknown origin. The sample records some 330,000 clones, 85% to 90% of which are singletons. Less than 4.5% of the sample rests with the top ten. The specimen sequenced was PBMCs or T cells enriched from blood (not recorded which). Source of these receptors: a man aged 25-45 years who had recovered from COVID-19.

For the CDR3, the DNA is TGTGCCAGCTCACCATTCGGGACTCGCACAGATACGCAGTATTTT. This sequence encodes CASSPFGTRTDTQYF. The chain couples TRBV18 to TRBJ2-3, with TRBD2 as a possible D gene (6 bases). Germline CDR1 is KGHSH and CDR2 is LQKENI. This CDR3 spans 15 amino acids. V lost 2 bases and J 1 base, leaving 10 bases between the germline ends.

This rearrangement joins TRBV5-1 to TRBJ2-5, with 7 bases identical to TRBD1. Germline lookup yields CDR1 SGHRS and CDR2 YFSETQ. V dropped 0 bases and J dropped 5; count of bases not matched to a gene: 13. The CDR3 is made up of 17 amino acids. The CDR3 sequence: CASSLVWDRLPSETQYF. The CDR3 region has the DNA TGCGCCAGCAGCTTGGTTTGGGACAGATTACCGTCGGAGACCCAGTACTTC.

The chain joins TRBV3-1 (or the pseudogene TRBV3-2) to TRBJ1-1, with TRBD1 identical over 8 bases. Germline CDR1 reads LGHDT; CDR2 reads YNNKEL (reference sequence). The junction had 8 bases not matched to a gene; V was cut back by 4 bases and J by 4 bases. The CDR3 sequence is 15 residues long. In DNA form, the CDR3 reads TGTGCCAGCAGCCGCCGGGACAGGTCTTCCACTGAAGCTTTCTTT. Protein sequence: CASSRRDRSSTEAFF.

The chain couples TRBV28 to TRBJ1-6, with unresolved D. The germline CDR1 and CDR2 sequences are MDHEN and SYDVKM. The CDR3 contains 15 residues. The ends were cut back, 6 bases at V and 2 bases at J, with 11 bases in the middle. The CDR3 DNA follows: TGTGCCAGCAGCAACAAGAAGACCTATAATTCACCCCTCCACTTT. This sequence encodes CASSNKKTYNSPLHF.

The V call is TRBV7-9, the J call TRBJ2-7, with D perhaps being TRBD1 or TRBD2 (5 bases each). Germline CDR1 SEHNR, CDR2 FQNEAQ (reference sequence). Trimming removed 5 bases at V and 3 bases at J, with 11 bases between. The CDR3 totals 13 residues. As DNA, the CDR3 is TGTGCCAGCAGCCTAGAGGGGTACTACGAGCAGTACTTC. It encodes CASSLEGYYEQYF.

The sample holds a few counts of this clone. This sequence joins TRBV21-1 and TRBJ1-3. TRBV21-1 counts as a pseudogene. This CDR3 comprises 15 residues. The CDR3 protein is CASSRRVRSGNTIYF. CDR3 in DNA: TGTGCCAGCAGCAGACGGGTACGCTCTGGAAACACCATATATTTT.

The chain is built from TRBV19 and TRBJ2-2, with 7 bases matching TRBD2. Germline loops: CDR1 LNHDA, CDR2 SQIVND (reference sequence). Trimming removed 7 bases from V and 6 bases from J; junction bases left unmatched: 11. The CDR3 runs 15 residues. The CDR3 nucleotides read TGTGCCAGTAAGGTAGCGGGCGTTGGTTCCGGGGAGCTGTTTTTT. It specifies CASKVAGVGSGELFF. The whole variable domain, filled in from reference TRBV19 and TRBJ2-2, reads DGGITQSPKYLFRKEGQNVTLSCEQNLNHDAMYWYRQDPGQGLRLIYYSQIVNDFQKGDIAEGYSVSREKKESFPLTVTSAQKNPTAFYLCASKVAGVGSGELFFGEGSRLTVL.

The chain recombines TRBV18 with TRBJ2-3; TRBD2 matches at 9 bases. Germline-derived CDR1 and CDR2 are KGHSH and LQKENI. V gave up 3 bases and J gave up 5 bases; unmatched junction bases: 9. CDR3 length: 16 amino acids. CDR3 sequence reads: CASSPLAGAGGDTQYF. The DNA for the CDR3 is TGTGCCAGCTCACCGTTAGCGGGGGCCGGGGGAGATACGCAGTATTTT. Filled out from reference TRBV18 and TRBJ2-3, the complete variable domain reads NAGVMQNPRHLVRRRGQEARLRCSPMKGHSHVYWYRQLPEEGLKFMVYLQKENIIDESGMPKERFSAEFPKEGPSILRIQQVVRGDSAAYFCASSPLAGAGGDTQYFGPGTRLTVL.

CDR3 in DNA: TGTGCCAGCAGCTCCGGGACAGGGGGGACGAACACTGAAGCTTTCTTT. This encodes CASSSGTGGTNTEAFF. The chain joins TRBV5-5 to TRBJ1-1, with TRBD1 matching over 11 bases. Germline-derived CDR1 and CDR2 are SGHKS and YYEKEE (reference sequence). The CDR3 is 16 amino acids. The trim removed 3 bases at V and 1 base at J, leaving 5 bases unmatched.

The chain is built from TRBV28 and TRBJ1-2, with a possible D match to TRBD1 (6 bases). The germline V and J ends were trimmed by 5 bases and 5 bases, with 15 bases remaining between them. CDR1 is MDHEN, CDR2 SYDVKM, per germline. The CDR3 loop spans 14 amino acids. The DNA for the CDR3 is TGTGCCAGCAGTGATACCGGGACACCATATGGCTACACCTTC. This sequence encodes CASSDTGTPYGYTF.

The CDR3 sequence is CASRNLAGVGNEQFF. In DNA, the CDR3 is TGTGCCAGCAGAAACCTAGCGGGAGTAGGCAATGAGCAGTTCTTC. The chain couples TRBV25-1 to TRBJ2-1; the match to TRBD2 covers 10 bases. The CDR3 contains 15 residues. V shed 6 bases, J shed 6 bases, and the junction held 8 bases outside the gene matches. The germline CDR1 and CDR2 sequences are MGHDK and SYGVNS.